This note documents a single T cell receptor (beta chain) sequence. Its antigen is as yet unknown. From the roughly 120-subject validation cohort, which was separate from the approximately 700-subject first cohort, the donors were drawn. The sample comes from a study of cytomegalovirus exposure and HLA in healthy donors. Study background: A later analysis reported the 120 or so validation repertoires used the same platform as the approximately 660 first-cohort repertoires. Findings of the study overall: The study flagged about 160 TCR beta chains as cytomegalovirus-associated.

CDR1 is MGHRA, CDR2 YSYEKL, per germline. The CDR3 length is 15 residues. The ends lost 4 bases at V and 7 bases at J; junction bases unmatched: 8. TCRdb's table, derived via immunoSEQ multiplex PCR, lists solely in-frame clones and lacks some. The sample has about 58,000 clones, roughly 90% seen once; the top ten hold roughly 1%. V usage is TRBV4-1 and J usage is TRBJ1-5, with 9 positions matching TRBD1. Input material: PBMCs. The receptor's source is a young man in good health and CMV-seronegative. CDR3 DNA sequence: TGCGCCAGCAGCCTAACCTTGGACAGGGGACAGCCCCAGCATTTT. Amino acids: CASSLTLDRGQPQHF.